This T cell receptor (beta chain) was obtained from a study of blood T cell repertoires in COVID-19 (dated by TCRdb to 2019 to 2021). As for the study more broadly: The collaborator samples originated in the United States, Italy and Spain and spanned the acute and convalescent phases of COVID-19. The material from the prospective study consisted of cDNA or gDNA derived from T cells, B-cell-depleted T cells, or PBMCs. Subjects who had been exposed to COVID-19, were actively infected with it, or had recovered from it provided the deeply sampled blood TCRbeta repertoires that made up the dataset. The repertoires were made available in a free public database intended to serve as a resource for research on the immune response to SARS-CoV-2. The samples were drawn from two sources: the first 160 participants of the ongoing ImmuneRACE study, and approximately 1,300 subjects contributed by 6 global collaborators. Sample metadata almost always included a de-identified subject ID, COVID-19 status, age in years and sex. HLA class I and class II types, where available, came from metadata supplied by the sample provider rather than from assay-based typing.

One collaborating source in Seattle enrolled patients during active infection and followed them longitudinally through the course of disease. Whole blood was collected in K2EDTA tubes by collaborating institutions according to the institutions' own protocols. Collaborator samples were shipped for TCRbeta analysis as frozen whole blood, isolated PBMCs, or DNA extracted from either sample type. V is clipped by 5 bases and J by 4 bases, and the sequence between their germline boundaries is 9 bases long. The CDR3 holds 12 amino acids from the cysteine to the phenylalanine. The DNA shown is the 36-base CDR3, in frame from base 1. Comment on this clone: The antigen it binds to is not known. The sample holds no much larger clone one base away, and base qualities are not on file.

TCRbeta CDR3 regions were amplified from genomic DNA by means of the immunoSEQ Assay, a bias-controlled multiplex PCR. The original methods were these. The number of nucleated cells in each sample was estimated by amplification of reference gene primers within the assay. To quantify the absolute abundance of each unique TCRbeta CDR3 rearrangement, sequence reads were collapsed and filtered. For each sample, productive Simpson clonality was calculated as the square root of Simpson's diversity index over productive rearrangements. This immuneACCESS table, as held by TCRdb, lists in-frame sequences with V and J called but not all clones. Of the missing ones, under half trace to an unresolved V gene in checked studies; the others have no known cause. From that table come the V and J calls and clone size; the DNA was used to work out D and trimming. The sample data list over 250,000 clones, and about 89% of these were observed just once. Approximately 2.1% of the sample is taken by the ten largest.

What the authors observed across the whole study: The quantity of clinical and demographic metadata differed by source and by participant and was supplied without curation.

The receptor was isolated from a woman in her 30s with COVID-19, enrolled during active disease. The rearranged segments are TRBV12-3 or TRBV12-4 and TRBJ2-7; a weak D assignment points to TRBD2 (7 bases agree). The material sequenced was peripheral blood. The DNA sequence is given as TGTGCCAGCAGTGCGGGGGCTTACGAGCAGTACTTC. Its protein reads: CASSAGAYEQYF.